The 16 T cell receptor beta chains presented below share a single source sample, sequenced in a study of blood T cell repertoires in COVID-19. Only in-frame clones appear in the TCRdb table, and some are missing; sequencing was by immunoSEQ multiplex PCR. The sample shows over 150,000 clones, approximately 84% of them seen only once. What was sequenced was peripheral blood. All receptors come from a woman between 55 and 75 years old with COVID-19, enrolled during active disease.

DNA for the CDR3: TGTGCCAGCAGCCAAACAGGGATTAACGGCTACACCTTC. Translating it yields CASSQTGINGYTF. The chain links TRBV5-6 to TRBJ1-2; possible D gene TRBD1, 6 bases. Germline CDR1 and CDR2: SGHDT and YYEEEE. V was shortened by 4 bases and J by 8 bases, with 15 bases between the two germline ends. This CDR3 has 13 residues.

The chain employs TRBV9 and TRBJ2-3; 9 nucleotides align to TRBD2. The germline V gene encodes CDR1 SGDLS and CDR2 YYNGEE. The CDR3 totals 16 residues. With V trimmed by 6 bases and J by 3 bases, 11 bases remained unmatched. The CDR3 loop is CASTPVRGGRTDTQYF. CDR3 DNA: TGTGCCAGCACTCCGGTGCGGGGGGGTAGAACAGATACGCAGTATTTT.

The chain recombines TRBV27 with TRBJ1-3, with TRBD1 matching 8 bases. J was trimmed by 4 bases and V by 0 bases; bases with no gene match: 2. The CDR3 sequence is 15 residues long. The germline gives CDR1 MNHEY, CDR2 SMNVEV (reference sequence). Here the CDR3 DNA reads TGTGCCAGCAGTTTATCAGGGACAGGCGGAAACACCATATATTTT. Its translation is CASSLSGTGGNTIYF.

This chain connects TRBV25-1 to TRBJ2-3; D not certain. This CDR3 comprises 14 residues. V was clipped by 5 bases and J by 6 bases, with 15 bases between them. Germline V CDR1 and CDR2: MGHDK, SYGVNS. As DNA, the CDR3 is TGTGCCAGCAGTATGGAAATGCCAGGTGATACGCAGTATTTT. It yields the protein CASSMEMPGDTQYF.

This clone was found many times. The chain recombines TRBV27 with TRBJ2-7; 9 bases fit TRBD2. With V trimmed by 3 bases and J by 6 bases, 21 bases remained unmatched. The CDR3 runs to 19 residues. Germline-derived CDR1 and CDR2 are MNHEY and SMNVEV (reference sequence). CDR3 region: CASSLRSSGTSAAKSEQYF. As DNA, the CDR3 is TGTGCCAGCAGTTTGAGATCTAGCGGGACCTCCGCAGCGAAAAGCGAGCAGTACTTC.

The rearrangement joins TRBV5-5 to TRBJ1-2; D remains ambiguous. V lost 0 bases and J 2 bases, leaving 5 bases between the germline ends. From germline, CDR1 is SGHKS and CDR2 YYEKEE (reference sequence). CDR3 length: 13 amino acids. For the CDR3, the DNA is TGTGCCAGCAGCTTGGTGCAGAACTATGGCTACACCTTC. It translates to CASSLVQNYGYTF.

The J gene is TRBJ1-3, the V gene TRBV13, with 9 positions matching TRBD1. V shed 5 bases and J 0 bases; nucleotides not matched to a gene: 5. Germline values: CDR1 PRHDT, CDR2 FYEKMQ (reference sequence). The CDR3 covers 16 residues. The CDR3 DNA reads as TGTGCCAGCAGCATACCGGGACAGGGCTCTGGAAACACCATATATTTT. It codes for CASSIPGQGSGNTIYF.

This clone appeared a few times. J is TRBJ2-7 and V is TRBV5-8; 7 bases map to TRBD2. Losses at the gene ends were 0 bases for V and 2 bases for J; bases not matched to a gene: 17. The CDR3 has 19 residues. CDR1 is SGHTS, CDR2 YDEGEE, per germline. Here the CDR3 reads CASSLGRLVGGSGTYEQYF. The CDR3 region has the DNA TGTGCCAGCAGCTTGGGGCGACTCGTGGGCGGGAGTGGTACCTACGAGCAGTACTTC.

This chain joins TRBV9 and TRBJ1-2, with 7 bases that match TRBD1. CDR1 and CDR2 (germline): SGDLS, YYNGEE. Trimming cost V 4 bases and J 6 bases; bases outside gene matches: 15. The CDR3 loop spans 16 amino acids. The CDR3 is CASSRFGAGGQHGYTF. CDR3 nucleotide sequence: TGTGCCAGCAGCCGTTTCGGGGCAGGGGGACAGCATGGCTACACCTTC. The whole variable domain, remainder taken from reference TRBV9 and TRBJ1-2, is DSGVTQTPKHLITATGQRVTLRCSPRSGDLSVYWYQQSLDQGLQFLIQYYNGEERAKGNILERFSAQQFPDLHSELNLSSLELGDSALYFCASSRFGAGGQHGYTFGSGTRLTVV.

This sequence joins TRBV5-6 and TRBJ1-1; 10 positions match TRBD1. The V segment lost 4 bases and the J segment 3 bases; nucleotides outside the gene matches: 9. CDR1 SGHDT and CDR2 YYEEEE come from the germline V gene. This CDR3 spans 16 amino acids. The CDR3 sequence: CASSGGLTGGYTEAFF. The CDR3 DNA reads as TGTGCCAGCAGCGGGGGCTTGACAGGGGGCTACACTGAAGCTTTCTTT.

This rearrangement joins TRBV12-5 to TRBJ1-1, with 9 bases that match TRBD1. J was trimmed by 0 bases and V by 1 base; bases with no gene match: 3. This CDR3 comprises 16 residues. The germline CDR1 and CDR2 sequences are LGHNT and FRNRAP. CDR3 in DNA: TGTGCTAGTGGTTTGGGGACAGGGGCCTTGAACACTGAAGCTTTCTTT. This encodes CASGLGTGALNTEAFF.

The chain is built from TRBV24-1 and TRBJ1-5, with D unresolved. Trimming took off 4 bases at V and 0 bases at J, with 6 bases between the two ends. This CDR3 has 14 amino acids. The germline V gene encodes CDR1 KGHDR and CDR2 SFDVKD. The CDR3 bases are TGTGCCACCAGTGAGCGGCTTAGCAATCAGCCCCAGCATTTT. Translated, it gives CATSERLSNQPQHF.

The V call is TRBV19, the J call TRBJ1-2, with D possibly matching TRBD1 (5 bases). The germline gives CDR1 LNHDA, CDR2 SQIVND (reference sequence). The V gene lost 11 bases and the J gene lost 4 bases, with 14 bases spanning the gap. The CDR3 has 12 residues. The CDR3 DNA sequence: TGTGCCGCGGGGCCCCGTGCCTATGGCTACACCTTC. Translating it yields CAAGPRAYGYTF.

The gene calls are TRBV5-8 and TRBJ2-7; D is unclear. Germline CDR1 SGHTS, CDR2 YDEGEE. Trimming removed 4 bases at V and 3 bases at J, with 11 bases between. This CDR3 contains 13 residues. CDR3 protein: CASSRVVNYEQYV. The CDR3 coding sequence is TGTGCCAGCAGCCGGGTAGTTAACTACGAGCAGTACGTC.

The chain uses TRBV24-1 and TRBJ2-2; TRBD2 agrees at 9 bases. With 1 base clipped from V and 5 bases from J, the junction kept 10 bases outside the gene matches. From germline, CDR1 is KGHDR and CDR2 SFDVKD. The CDR3 runs 18 residues. The CDR3 spells CATSDFEVAGVGTGELFF. CDR3 DNA sequence: TGTGCCACCAGTGATTTCGAGGTAGCGGGAGTAGGGACCGGGGAGCTGTTTTTT.

The CDR3 here is CASSSVELLGTEAFF. The CDR3 nucleotides are TGTGCCAGCAGTTCTGTGGAGCTTTTGGGCACTGAAGCTTTCTTT. The V gene is TRBV27, the J gene TRBJ1-1; the D is unclear. This CDR3 contains 15 residues. V was clipped by 4 bases and J by 4 bases, with 16 bases between them. Germline V gives CDR1 MNHEY, CDR2 SMNVEV (reference sequence).